This T cell receptor beta chain is drawn from a study of monozygotic twins with cystic fibrosis. For this clone: Its cognate antigen is unknown.

The study's findings and limits: J usage was most co-twin-similar in 8 of 16 pairs, V in 13.

Germline-derived CDR1 and CDR2 are SNHLY and FYNNEI. The V end lost 8 bases, the J end lost 5 bases, and 9 bases lay between the germline ends. The CDR3 covers 11 residues. Libraries were prepared by immunoSEQ multiplex PCR; TCRdb keeps only in-frame clonotypes and omits some of them. The sample shows about 15,000 clones, 90% to 95% of them seen only once. This sequence joins TRBV2 and TRBJ1-2; D unclear. Specimen: blood. The TCR comes from a girl aged 2-10 years with cystic fibrosis. CDR3: CASGELYGYTF. CDR3 bases: TGTGCCAGCGGGGAACTATATGGCTACACCTTC. The full variable domain, rest sourced from reference TRBV2 and TRBJ1-2, is EPEVTQTPSHQVTQMGQEVILRCVPISNHLYFYWYRQILGQKVEFLVSFYNNEISEKSEIFDDQFSVERPDGSNFTLKIRSTKLEDSAMYFCASGELYGYTFGSGTRLTVV.